This entry lists 26 T cell receptor beta chains sequenced from one sample in a study of T cells in Graves' hyperthyroidism and ophthalmopathy. RNA transcripts served as the template for amplifying TCR beta CDR3 regions. The HTBI primer set served for first-round RT-PCR of the TCR CDR3. TCRdb reanalysed the multiplex PCR reads using MiXCR and keeps one entry per CDR3 protein. In the table there are fewer than 700,000 distinct CDR3 sequences, roughly 18% of which are singletons. The sequencing sample was made of blood. The receptors shown here come from a woman aged 18-35 years with Graves' ophthalmopathy.

The rearrangement joins TRBV20-1 to TRBJ2-1; D may be TRBD1 (6 bases). The ends were cut back, 8 bases at V and 5 bases at J, with 16 bases in the middle. The CDR3 is 13 amino acids. CDR1 is DFQATT, CDR2 SNEGSKA, per germline (reference sequence). CDR3 DNA: TGCAGTCTCACCAACAGGGTAGACAATGAGCAGTTCTTC. Protein product: CSLTNRVDNEQFF.

This clonotype was detected a few times. The V call is TRBV6-1, the J call TRBJ2-1, with D unclear. The V gene lost 6 bases and the J gene lost 6 bases, with 12 bases spanning the gap. In germline, CDR1 is MNHNS, CDR2 SASEGT. This CDR3 spans 13 amino acids. CDR3 in DNA: TGTGCCAGCAGCCCTGACACCCTCAATGAGCAGTTCTTC. Its translation: CASSPDTLNEQFF.

The sample holds a few counts of this clonotype. The gene calls are TRBV6-2 or TRBV6-3 and TRBJ1-1; no firm D call. V lost 4 bases to trimming and J lost 1 base, with 13 bases between them. The CDR3 is 15 residues long. Germline V gene sequence: CDR1 MNHEY, CDR2 SVGEGT. The CDR3 DNA follows: TGTGCCAGCAGTTCGGGCCGAGGAGAGAACACTGAAGCTTTCTTT. Amino acid sequence: CASSSGRGENTEAFF.

This clonotype was found a few times. The chain couples TRBV28 to TRBJ1-3, with D perhaps matching TRBD1 (5 bases). The germline V gene has CDR1 MDHEN and CDR2 SYDVKM. The CDR3 is 14 residues long. Trimming stripped 1 base from V and 9 bases from J, with 13 bases between. CDR3 nucleotides: TGTGCCAGCAGTTTATCAGGGTCGAGAAGCACCATATATTTT. Encoded protein: CASSLSGSRSTIYF.

A word on this clonotype: A much larger clone sits a single nucleotide away, making a read error possible. The chain links TRBV28 to TRBJ1-6; D not resolved. The CDR3 is 15 amino acids. V was clipped by 0 bases and J by 10 bases, with 13 bases between them. CDR1 is MDHEN and CDR2 is SYDVKM in the germline V gene. The CDR3: CASSLWTREGSPLHF. CDR3 in DNA: TGTGCCAGCAGTTTATGGACACGGGAGGGCTCACCCCTCCACTTT.

The chain joins TRBV4-2 to TRBJ2-3, with 9 bases aligning to TRBD2. The CDR3 consists of 16 residues. The V gene's germline CDR1 is LGHNA and CDR2 YNFKEQ. The trim removed 4 bases at V and 4 bases at J, leaving 9 bases unmatched. The DNA of the CDR3 is TGTGCCAGCAGCCGCAGGGGCGGGAGGGCCCCAGATACGCAGTATTTT. Translating it yields CASSRRGGRAPDTQYF.

This rearrangement joins TRBV10-3 to TRBJ2-7; D could derive from TRBD1 or TRBD2 (6 bases each). V was trimmed by 7 bases and J by 0 bases, leaving 16 bases between them. The CDR3 is 15 amino acids. CDR1 and CDR2 from the germline V gene are ENHRY and SYGVKD. The CDR3 loop reads CAIKGGGGSSYEQYF. The CDR3 nucleotides read TGTGCCATCAAGGGGGGAGGCGGTAGCTCCTACGAGCAGTACTTC.

This clonotype was recorded many times. This chain connects TRBV28 to TRBJ1-1, with D perhaps matching TRBD1 (6 bases). The CDR3 has 18 residues. Trimming removed 8 bases at V and 3 bases at J, with 28 bases between. Germline lookup yields CDR1 MDHEN and CDR2 SYDVKM. The CDR3: CASSRAGQITPLDTEAFF. CDR3 coding DNA: TGTGCCAGCTCACGCGCCGGACAGATAACCCCGCTCGACACTGAAGCTTTCTTT.

The sample holds many counts of this clonotype. The chain links TRBV27 to TRBJ1-2; 7 bases map to TRBD1. Unmatched junction bases numbered 8, after V lost 5 bases and J lost 8 bases. The CDR3 extends over 13 amino acids. Germline V lookup: CDR1 MNHEY, CDR2 SMNVEV (reference sequence). The CDR3 reads CASSPYRGGGYTF. The CDR3 DNA follows: TGTGCCAGCAGTCCCTACAGGGGAGGCGGCTACACCTTC.

This clonotype was found many times. The chain links TRBV24-1 to TRBJ2-7; 7 bases align to TRBD2. Per the germline V gene, CDR1 is KGHDR and CDR2 is SFDVKD. Germline trimming cut 4 bases from V and 3 bases from J; bases unmatched to any gene: 8. The CDR3 runs to 15 residues. The CDR3: CATSETGGSYYEQYF. The CDR3 nucleotides are TGTGCCACCAGTGAGACCGGGGGGAGTTACTACGAGCAGTACTTC.

Concerning this clonotype itself: One base away lies a much larger clone, so this may be a sequencing read error. The chain combines TRBV7-2 with TRBJ2-3; D is uncertain. This CDR3 spans 13 amino acids. Germline-derived CDR1 and CDR2 are SGHTA and FQGNSA. The CDR3, as DNA: TGTGCCAGCAGCCCCCATGGTACAGATGCGCAGTATTTT. Amino acid sequence: CASSPHGTDAQYF.

This clonotype was seen repeatedly, ten times or more. The chain has TRBV30 and TRBJ1-3, with D possibly TRBD1 on 5 matching bases. CDR3 length equals 14 residues. The V end lost 0 bases, the J end lost 0 bases, and 6 bases lay between the germline ends. Germline values: CDR1 GTSNPN, CDR2 SVGIG (reference sequence). CDR3 protein: CAWSVGHSGNTIYF. CDR3 sequence (DNA): TGTGCCTGGAGTGTGGGGCACTCTGGAAACACCATATATTTT.

The chain joins TRBV7-9 to TRBJ2-3, with D possibly matching TRBD2 (6 bases). CDR1 and CDR2 (germline): SEHNR, FQNEAQ (reference sequence). V was shortened by 5 bases and J by 6 bases, with 18 bases between the two germline ends. The CDR3 has 15 amino acids. The CDR3 is CASSAFRDLADTQYF. CDR3 nucleotides: TGTGCCAGCAGCGCCTTTCGGGACTTGGCTGATACGCAGTATTTT.

The chain employs TRBV6-1 and TRBJ2-3; 9 bases agree with TRBD2. Germline-derived CDR1 and CDR2 are MNHNS and SASEGT. V was clipped by 6 bases and J by 2 bases; unmatched bases: 9. CDR3 size: 16 residues. The CDR3 coding sequence is TGTGCCAGCAGGCCGGCGGCGGGGGGGCTCACAGATACGCAGTATTTT. Translated: CASRPAAGGLTDTQYF.

This clonotype has at least ten counts. V gene TRBV27 combines with J gene TRBJ1-6; 8 bases line up with TRBD1. CDR1 is MNHEY, CDR2 SMNVEV, per germline (reference sequence). The CDR3 length is 16 residues. J gave up 0 bases and V 3 bases, and 1 base lay outside the gene matches. The CDR3 here is CASSLDRASYNSPLHF. Here the CDR3 DNA reads TGTGCCAGCAGTTTGGACAGGGCCTCCTATAATTCACCCCTCCACTTT.

The V gene is TRBV7-2, the J gene TRBJ2-5; 7 nucleotides agree with TRBD1. V trimming: 4 bases; J trimming: 1 base; junction bases outside the gene matches: 3. Germline loops: CDR1 SGHTA, CDR2 FQGNSA. CDR3 size: 14 residues. The CDR3 coding sequence is TGTGCCAGCAGCTGGGACAGCACCCAAGAGACCCAGTACTTC. Protein: CASSWDSTQETQYF.

In this sample, this clonotype turned up many times. The gene calls are TRBV4-2 and TRBJ2-2, with D hard to call. Germline V gene lookup returns CDR1 LGHNA and CDR2 YNFKEQ. V was shortened by 1 base and J by 1 base, with 10 bases between the two germline ends. The CDR3 has 16 residues. The CDR3 region is CASSQAHRQNTGELFF. As DNA, the CDR3 is TGTGCCAGCAGCCAAGCTCACCGACAGAACACCGGGGAGCTGTTTTTT.

There are many counts of this clonotype. This chain joins TRBV7-2 and TRBJ2-1, with no clear D. Germline CDR1 is SGHTA and CDR2 is FQGNSA. V dropped 1 base and J dropped 8 bases, with 3 bases sitting between them. The length of the CDR3 is 11 residues. In DNA, the CDR3 is TGTGCCAGCAGCTTAGTAGATGAGCAGTTCTTC. This sequence encodes CASSLVDEQFF.

This clonotype was seen at least ten times. V is TRBV11-2 and J is TRBJ2-1, with D perhaps TRBD1 (5 bases). The CDR3 length is 13 residues. Germline V lookup: CDR1 SGHAT, CDR2 FQNNGV. V shed 0 bases and J shed 9 bases, with 9 bases lying between them. The CDR3 loop reads CASSLDRRGEQFF. CDR3 in DNA: TGTGCCAGCAGCTTAGATAGAAGGGGTGAGCAGTTCTTC.

This clonotype was counted a few times. V is TRBV28 and J is TRBJ1-4; 8 nucleotides line up with TRBD1. The CDR3 is 15 amino acids. Losses at the gene ends were 5 bases for V and 7 bases for J; bases not matched to a gene: 9. Germline V gene lookup returns CDR1 MDHEN and CDR2 SYDVKM. CDR3 in amino acids: CASSIRGRWGEKLFF. The CDR3 coding sequence is TGTGCCAGCAGTATCAGGGGGCGGTGGGGTGAAAAACTGTTTTTT.

This clonotype was counted at least ten times. The chain uses TRBV2 and TRBJ2-7, with D tentatively TRBD1 or TRBD2 (5 bases each). The CDR3 has 13 amino acids. In germline, CDR1 is SNHLY, CDR2 FYNNEI. V shed 8 bases and J shed 2 bases, with 13 bases lying between them. The CDR3 sequence is CASGAGATYEQYF. Here the CDR3 DNA reads TGTGCCAGCGGGGCGGGCGCGACCTACGAGCAGTACTTC.

CDR3 DNA: TGTGCCAGCAGCCAATTTAGCGGGGGATCCTACGAGCAGTACTTC. It specifies CASSQFSGGSYEQYF. The chain is built from TRBV7-2 and TRBJ2-7; 9 bases align to TRBD2. In germline, CDR1 is SGHTA, CDR2 FQGNSA. This CDR3 has 15 amino acids. The V gene end was trimmed by 5 bases and the J gene end by 1 base; junction bases not matched to a gene: 6.

This chain uses TRBV7-9 with TRBJ1-5; 8 bases line up with TRBD1. The germline V gene has CDR1 SEHNR and CDR2 FQNEAQ (reference sequence). Losses at the gene ends were 5 bases for V and 6 bases for J; bases not matched to a gene: 6. This CDR3 comprises 14 residues. CDR3 region: CASSQTGEIQPQHF. The CDR3 DNA reads TGTGCCAGCAGCCAGACAGGGGAGATTCAGCCCCAGCATTTT.

Only a few counts were recorded for this clonotype. The chain employs TRBV12-3 or TRBV12-4 and TRBJ2-3, with a tentative D call TRBD1 (5 bases). V dropped 8 bases and J dropped 6 bases, with 33 bases sitting between them. The CDR3 consists of 19 residues. The CDR3 loop reads CASGSGDPASWGETDTQYF. CDR3 in DNA: TGTGCCAGCGGTTCCGGCGACCCAGCCTCCTGGGGCGAGACGGATACGCAGTATTTT.

This clonotype has a handful of counts. The chain is built from TRBV7-2 and TRBJ2-5; no clear D gene. The germline V gene has CDR1 SGHTA and CDR2 FQGNSA. This CDR3 region has 15 residues. The V gene lost 3 bases and the J gene lost 5 bases, with 16 bases spanning the gap. Here the CDR3 reads CASSFEPDERETQYF. As DNA, the CDR3 is TGTGCCAGCAGCTTTGAACCGGACGAAAGGGAGACCCAGTACTTC.

The chain combines TRBV7-3 with TRBJ2-5; weak D call: TRBD2 (5 bases). Per the germline V gene, CDR1 is SGHTA and CDR2 is FQGTGA. The germline V and J ends were trimmed by 5 bases and 5 bases, with 12 bases remaining between them. This CDR3 has 13 residues. CDR3 DNA: TGTGCCAGCAGCCCAGAATGGACTGAGACCCAGTACTTC. Translating gives CASSPEWTETQYF. Filled out from reference TRBV7-3 and TRBJ2-5, the complete variable domain reads GAGVSQTPSNKVTEKGKYVELRCDPISGHTALYWYRQSLGQGPEFLIYFQGTGAADDSGLPNDRFFAVRPEGSVSTLKIQRTERGDSAVYLCASSPEWTETQYFGPGTRLLVL.